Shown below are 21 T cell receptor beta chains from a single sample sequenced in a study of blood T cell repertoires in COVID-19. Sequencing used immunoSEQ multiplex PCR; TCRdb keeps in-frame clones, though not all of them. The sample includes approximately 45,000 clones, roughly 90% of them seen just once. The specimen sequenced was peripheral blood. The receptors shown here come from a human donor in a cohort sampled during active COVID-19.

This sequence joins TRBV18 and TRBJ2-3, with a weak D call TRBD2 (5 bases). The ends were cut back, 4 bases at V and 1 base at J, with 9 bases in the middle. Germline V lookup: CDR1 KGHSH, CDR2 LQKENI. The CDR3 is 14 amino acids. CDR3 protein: CASSRVGGTDTQYF. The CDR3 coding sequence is TGTGCCAGCTCACGGGTGGGAGGCACAGATACGCAGTATTTT.

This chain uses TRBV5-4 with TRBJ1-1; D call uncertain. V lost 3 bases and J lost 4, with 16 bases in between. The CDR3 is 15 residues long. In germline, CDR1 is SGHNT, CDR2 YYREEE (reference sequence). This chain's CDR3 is CASSSWETLLTEAFF. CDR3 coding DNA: TGTGCCAGCAGCTCCTGGGAGACCCTCCTCACTGAAGCTTTCTTT.

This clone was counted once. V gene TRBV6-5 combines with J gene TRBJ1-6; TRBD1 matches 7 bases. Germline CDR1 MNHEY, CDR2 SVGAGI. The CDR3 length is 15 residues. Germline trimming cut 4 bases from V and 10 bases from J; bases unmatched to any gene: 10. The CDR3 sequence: CASSSPTGINSPLHF. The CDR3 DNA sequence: TGTGCCAGCAGTTCCCCGACAGGGATAAACTCACCCCTCCACTTT.

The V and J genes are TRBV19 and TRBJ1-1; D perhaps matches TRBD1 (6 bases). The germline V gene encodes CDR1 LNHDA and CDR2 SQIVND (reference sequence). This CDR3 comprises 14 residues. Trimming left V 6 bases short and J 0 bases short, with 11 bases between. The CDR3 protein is CASSHRVLNTEAFF. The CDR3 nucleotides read TGTGCCAGTAGCCACAGGGTCCTGAACACTGAAGCTTTCTTT.

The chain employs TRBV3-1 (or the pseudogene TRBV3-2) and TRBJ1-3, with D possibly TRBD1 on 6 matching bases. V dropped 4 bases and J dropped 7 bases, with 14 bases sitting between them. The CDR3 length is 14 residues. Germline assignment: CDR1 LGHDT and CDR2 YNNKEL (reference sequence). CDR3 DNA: TGTGCCAGCAGCCCTACAGGGATACGGAACACCATATATTTT. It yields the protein CASSPTGIRNTIYF.

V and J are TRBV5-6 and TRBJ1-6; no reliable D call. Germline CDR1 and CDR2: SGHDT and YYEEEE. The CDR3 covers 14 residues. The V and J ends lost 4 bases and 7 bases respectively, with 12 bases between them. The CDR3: CASSLGLQNSPLHF. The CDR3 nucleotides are TGTGCCAGCAGCCTCGGACTGCAGAATTCACCCCTCCACTTT.

CDR3 region: CASSFTSGNEQFF. In nucleotides, the CDR3 is TGTGCCAGTAGTTTTACTAGCGGTAATGAGCAGTTCTTC. V gene TRBV19 combines with J gene TRBJ2-1; TRBD2 aligns across 8 bases. After removal of 5 bases from V and 7 bases from J, the junction contained 4 bases not matched to a gene. The CDR3 extends over 13 amino acids. The germline V gene has CDR1 LNHDA and CDR2 SQIVND (reference sequence).

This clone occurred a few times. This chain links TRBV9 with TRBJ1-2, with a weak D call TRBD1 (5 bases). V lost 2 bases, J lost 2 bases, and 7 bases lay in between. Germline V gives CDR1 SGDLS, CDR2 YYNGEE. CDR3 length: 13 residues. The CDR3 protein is CASSVDRNYGYTF. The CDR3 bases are TGTGCCAGCAGCGTCGACAGAAACTATGGCTACACCTTC.

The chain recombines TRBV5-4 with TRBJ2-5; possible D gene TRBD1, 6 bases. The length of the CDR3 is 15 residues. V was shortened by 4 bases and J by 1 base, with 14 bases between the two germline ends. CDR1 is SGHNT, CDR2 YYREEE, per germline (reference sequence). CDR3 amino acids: CASSPTGNGQETQYF. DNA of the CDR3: TGTGCCAGCAGCCCAACAGGGAACGGCCAAGAGACCCAGTACTTC.

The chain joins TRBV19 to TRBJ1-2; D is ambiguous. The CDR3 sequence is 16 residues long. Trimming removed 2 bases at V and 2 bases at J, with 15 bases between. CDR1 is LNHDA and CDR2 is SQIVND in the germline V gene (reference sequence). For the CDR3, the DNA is TGTGCCAGTAGTATATCTATTTCGGCGGGAAACTATGGCTACACCTTC. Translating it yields CASSISISAGNYGYTF. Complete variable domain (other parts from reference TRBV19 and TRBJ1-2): DGGITQSPKYLFRKEGQNVTLSCEQNLNHDAMYWYRQDPGQGLRLIYYSQIVNDFQKGDIAEGYSVSREKKESFPLTVTSAQKNPTAFYLCASSISISAGNYGYTFGSGTRLTVV.

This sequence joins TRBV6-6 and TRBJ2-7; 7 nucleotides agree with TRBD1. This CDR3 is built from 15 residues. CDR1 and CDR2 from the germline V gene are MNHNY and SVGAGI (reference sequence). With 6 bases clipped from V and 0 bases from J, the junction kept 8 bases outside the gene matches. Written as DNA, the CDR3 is TGTGCCAGCAGGCTTGGACAGGCCAGCTCCTACGAGCAGTACTTC. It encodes CASRLGQASSYEQYF.

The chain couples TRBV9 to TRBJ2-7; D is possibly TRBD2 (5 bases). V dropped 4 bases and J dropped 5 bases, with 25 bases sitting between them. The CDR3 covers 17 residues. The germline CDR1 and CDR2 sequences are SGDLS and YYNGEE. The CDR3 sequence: CASSPEAWNRFTHEQYF. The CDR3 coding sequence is TGTGCCAGCAGCCCGGAGGCGTGGAACAGATTCACCCACGAGCAGTACTTC.

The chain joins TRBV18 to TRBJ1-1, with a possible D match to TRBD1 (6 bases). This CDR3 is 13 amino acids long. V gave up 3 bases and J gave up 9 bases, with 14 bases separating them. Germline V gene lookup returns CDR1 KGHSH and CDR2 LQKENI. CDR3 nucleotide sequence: TGTGCCAGCTCACCCTCAGTGGACAGAAAAGCTTTCTTT. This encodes CASSPSVDRKAFF.

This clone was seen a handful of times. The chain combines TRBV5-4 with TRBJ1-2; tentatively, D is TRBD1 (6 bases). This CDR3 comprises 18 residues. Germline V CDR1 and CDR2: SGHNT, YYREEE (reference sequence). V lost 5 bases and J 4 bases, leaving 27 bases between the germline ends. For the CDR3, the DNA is TGTGCCAGCAGTTTCAGCGGACTTCAGGGGCCCTTGGGCTATGGCTACACCTTC. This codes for CASSFSGLQGPLGYGYTF.

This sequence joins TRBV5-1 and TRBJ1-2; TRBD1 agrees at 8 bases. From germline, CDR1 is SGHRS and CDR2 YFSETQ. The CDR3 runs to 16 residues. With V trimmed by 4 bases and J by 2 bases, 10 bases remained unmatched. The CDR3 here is CASSPRTGISNYGYTF. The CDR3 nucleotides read TGCGCCAGCAGCCCCAGGACAGGGATATCGAACTATGGCTACACCTTC.

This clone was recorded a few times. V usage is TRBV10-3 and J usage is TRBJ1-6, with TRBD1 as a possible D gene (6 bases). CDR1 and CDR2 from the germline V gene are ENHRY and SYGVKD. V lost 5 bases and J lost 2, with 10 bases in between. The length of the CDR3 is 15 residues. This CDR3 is CAISSQGPYNSPLHF. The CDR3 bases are TGTGCCATCAGTTCACAGGGCCCCTATAATTCACCCCTCCACTTT.

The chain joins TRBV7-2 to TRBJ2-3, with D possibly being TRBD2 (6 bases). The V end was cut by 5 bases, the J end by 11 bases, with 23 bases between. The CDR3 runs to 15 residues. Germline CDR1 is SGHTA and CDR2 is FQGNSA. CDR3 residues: CASSPGTDRRGGQYF. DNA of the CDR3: TGTGCCAGCAGCCCCGGGACGGACCGTAGGGGAGGGCAGTATTTT.

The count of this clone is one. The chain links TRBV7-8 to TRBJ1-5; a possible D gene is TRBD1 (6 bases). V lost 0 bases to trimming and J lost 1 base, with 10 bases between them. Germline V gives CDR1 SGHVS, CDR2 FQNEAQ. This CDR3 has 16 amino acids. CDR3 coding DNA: TGTGCCAGCAGCTTAGCGGGGGGGGCCAGCAATCAGCCCCAGCATTTT. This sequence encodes CASSLAGGASNQPQHF.

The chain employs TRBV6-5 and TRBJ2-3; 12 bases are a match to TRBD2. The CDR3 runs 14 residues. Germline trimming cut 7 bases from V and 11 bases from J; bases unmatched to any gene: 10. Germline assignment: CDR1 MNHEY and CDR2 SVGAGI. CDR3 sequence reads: CASTSSGGEDRQYF. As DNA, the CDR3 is TGTGCCAGCACCTCTAGCGGGGGGGAAGACAGGCAGTATTTT.

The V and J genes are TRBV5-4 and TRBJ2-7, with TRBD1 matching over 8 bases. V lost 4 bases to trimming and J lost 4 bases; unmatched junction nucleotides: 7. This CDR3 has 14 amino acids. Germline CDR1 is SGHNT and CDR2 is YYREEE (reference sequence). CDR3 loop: CASSVRTGTYEQYF. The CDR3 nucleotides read TGTGCCAGCAGCGTCCGGACAGGGACATACGAGCAGTACTTC.

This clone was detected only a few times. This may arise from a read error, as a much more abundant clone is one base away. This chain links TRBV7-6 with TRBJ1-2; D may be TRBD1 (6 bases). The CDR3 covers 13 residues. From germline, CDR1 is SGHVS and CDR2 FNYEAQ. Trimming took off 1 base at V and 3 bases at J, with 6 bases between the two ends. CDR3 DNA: TGTGCCAGCAGCTTAGGGACAGACTATGGCTACACCTTC. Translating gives CASSLGTDYGYTF. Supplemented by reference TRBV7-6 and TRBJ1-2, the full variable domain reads GAGVSQSPRYKVTKRGQDVALRCDPISGHVSLYWYRQALGQGPEFLTYFNYEAQQDKSGLPNDRFSAERPEGSISTLTIQRTEQRDSAMYRCASSLGTDYGYTFGSGTRLTVV.